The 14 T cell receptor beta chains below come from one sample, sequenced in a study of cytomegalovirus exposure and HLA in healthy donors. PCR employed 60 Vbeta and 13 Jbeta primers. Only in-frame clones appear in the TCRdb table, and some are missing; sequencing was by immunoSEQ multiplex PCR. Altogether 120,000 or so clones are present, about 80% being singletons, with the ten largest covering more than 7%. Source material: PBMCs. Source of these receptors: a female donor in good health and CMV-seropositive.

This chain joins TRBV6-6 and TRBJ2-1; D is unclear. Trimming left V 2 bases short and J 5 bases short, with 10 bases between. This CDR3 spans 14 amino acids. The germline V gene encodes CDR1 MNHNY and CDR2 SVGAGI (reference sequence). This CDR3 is CASSYRNGDNEQFF. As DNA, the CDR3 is TGTGCCAGCAGTTACCGGAACGGAGACAATGAGCAGTTCTTC.

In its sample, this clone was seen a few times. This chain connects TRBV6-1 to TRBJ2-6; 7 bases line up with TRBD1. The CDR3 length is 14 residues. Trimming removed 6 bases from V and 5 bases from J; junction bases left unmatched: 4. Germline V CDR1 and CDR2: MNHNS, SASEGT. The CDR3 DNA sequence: TGTGCCAGCAGCAGGGACAGTTGGGCCAACGTCCTGACTTTC. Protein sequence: CASSRDSWANVLTF.

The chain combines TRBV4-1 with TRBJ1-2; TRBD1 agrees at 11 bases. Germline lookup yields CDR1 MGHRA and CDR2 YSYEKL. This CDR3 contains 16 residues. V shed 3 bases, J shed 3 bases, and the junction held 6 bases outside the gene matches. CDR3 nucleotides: TGCGCCAGCAGCCATACGGGACAGGGGGTCGACTATGGCTACACCTTC. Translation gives CASSHTGQGVDYGYTF.

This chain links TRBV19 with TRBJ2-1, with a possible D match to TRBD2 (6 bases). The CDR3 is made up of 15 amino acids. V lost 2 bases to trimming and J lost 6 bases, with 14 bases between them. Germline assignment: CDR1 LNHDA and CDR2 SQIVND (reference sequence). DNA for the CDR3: TGTGCCAGTAGTATATTGTTCGGGGGACTCAATGAGCAGTTCTTC. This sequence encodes CASSILFGGLNEQFF. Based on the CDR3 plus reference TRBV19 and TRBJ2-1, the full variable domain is DGGITQSPKYLFRKEGQNVTLSCEQNLNHDAMYWYRQDPGQGLRLIYYSQIVNDFQKGDIAEGYSVSREKKESFPLTVTSAQKNPTAFYLCASSILFGGLNEQFFGPGTRLTVL.

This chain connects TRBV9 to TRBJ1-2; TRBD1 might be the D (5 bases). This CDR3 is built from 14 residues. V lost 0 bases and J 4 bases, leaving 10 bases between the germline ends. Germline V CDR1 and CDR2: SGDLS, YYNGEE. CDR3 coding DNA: TGTGCCAGCAGCGTAGGTCAGGGAATCTATGGCTACACCTTC. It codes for CASSVGQGIYGYTF.

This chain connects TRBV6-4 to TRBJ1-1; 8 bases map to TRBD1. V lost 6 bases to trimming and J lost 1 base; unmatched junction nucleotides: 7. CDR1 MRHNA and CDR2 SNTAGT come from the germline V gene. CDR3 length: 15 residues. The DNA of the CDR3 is TGTGCCAGCAGGAAGGATACAGGGGGGAACACTGAAGCTTTCTTT. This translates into CASRKDTGGNTEAFF.

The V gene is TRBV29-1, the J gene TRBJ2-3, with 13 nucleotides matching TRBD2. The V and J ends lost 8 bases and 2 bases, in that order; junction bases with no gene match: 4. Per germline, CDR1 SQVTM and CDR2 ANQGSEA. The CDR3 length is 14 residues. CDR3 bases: TGCAGCCTTGGACTAGCGGGGGACACAGATACGCAGTATTTT. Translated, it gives CSLGLAGDTDTQYF.

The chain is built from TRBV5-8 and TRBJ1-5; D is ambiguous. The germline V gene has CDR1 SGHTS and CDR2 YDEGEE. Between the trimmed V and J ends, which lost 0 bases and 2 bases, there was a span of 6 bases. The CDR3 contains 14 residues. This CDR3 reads CASSLAFGNQPQHF. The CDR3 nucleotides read TGTGCCAGCAGCTTGGCATTTGGCAATCAGCCCCAGCATTTT.

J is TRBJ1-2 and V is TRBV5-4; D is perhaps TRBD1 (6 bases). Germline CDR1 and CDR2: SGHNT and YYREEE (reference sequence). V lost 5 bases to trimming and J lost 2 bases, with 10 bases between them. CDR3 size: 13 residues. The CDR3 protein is CASRRTGNYGYTF. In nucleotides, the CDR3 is TGTGCCAGCAGGCGAACAGGGAACTATGGCTACACCTTC.

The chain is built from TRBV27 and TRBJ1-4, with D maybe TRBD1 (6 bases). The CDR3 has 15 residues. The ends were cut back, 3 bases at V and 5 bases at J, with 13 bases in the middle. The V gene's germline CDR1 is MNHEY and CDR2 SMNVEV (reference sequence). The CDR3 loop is CASSLYGQTNEKLFF. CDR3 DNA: TGTGCCAGCAGTTTGTATGGACAGACAAATGAAAAACTGTTTTTT. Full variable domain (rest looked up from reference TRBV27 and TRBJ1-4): EAQVTQNPRYLITVTGKKLTVTCSQNMNHEYMSWYRQDPGLGLRQIYYSMNVEVTDKGDVPEGYKVSRKEKRNFPLILESPSPNQTSLYFCASSLYGQTNEKLFFGSGTQLSVL.

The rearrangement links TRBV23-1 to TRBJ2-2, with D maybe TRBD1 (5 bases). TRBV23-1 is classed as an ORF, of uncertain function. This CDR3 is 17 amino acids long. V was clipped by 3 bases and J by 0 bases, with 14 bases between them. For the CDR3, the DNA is TGCGCCAGCAGTCATAGGGGCCAGATCGCGAACACCGGGGAGCTGTTTTTT. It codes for CASSHRGQIANTGELFF.

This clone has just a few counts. CDR3 protein: CASSDPTGNTIYF. In nucleotides, the CDR3 is TGCGCCAGCAGTGACCCCACTGGAAACACCATATATTTT. The chain uses TRBV10-2 and TRBJ1-3, with D uncertain. Deletions cut 3 bases from V and 2 bases from J, with 5 bases between. CDR1 WSHSY and CDR2 SAAADI come from the germline V gene. The CDR3 length is 13 residues.

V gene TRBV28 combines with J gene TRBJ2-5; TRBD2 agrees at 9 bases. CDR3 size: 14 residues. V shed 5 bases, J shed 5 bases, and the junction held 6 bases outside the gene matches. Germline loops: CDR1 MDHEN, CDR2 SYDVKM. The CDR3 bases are TGTGCCAGCAGTAGGCGGGGGGGCCGTGAGACCCAGTACTTC. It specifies CASSRRGGRETQYF.

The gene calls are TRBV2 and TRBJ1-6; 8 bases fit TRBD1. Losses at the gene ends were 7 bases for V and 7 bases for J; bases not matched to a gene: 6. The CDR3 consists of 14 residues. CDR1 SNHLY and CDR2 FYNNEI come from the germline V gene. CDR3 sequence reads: CASTHRGENSPLHF. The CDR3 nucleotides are TGTGCCAGCACACACAGGGGGGAGAATTCACCCCTCCACTTT.